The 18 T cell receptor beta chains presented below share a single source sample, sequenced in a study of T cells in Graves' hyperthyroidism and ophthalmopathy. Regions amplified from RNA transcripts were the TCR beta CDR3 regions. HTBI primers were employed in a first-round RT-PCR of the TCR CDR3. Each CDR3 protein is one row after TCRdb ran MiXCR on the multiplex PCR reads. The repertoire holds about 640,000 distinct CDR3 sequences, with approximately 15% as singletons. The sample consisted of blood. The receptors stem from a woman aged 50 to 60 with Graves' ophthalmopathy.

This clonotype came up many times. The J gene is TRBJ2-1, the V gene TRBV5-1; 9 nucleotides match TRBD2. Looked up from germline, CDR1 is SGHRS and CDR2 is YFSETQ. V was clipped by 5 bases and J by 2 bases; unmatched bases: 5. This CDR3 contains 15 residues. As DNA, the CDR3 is TGCGCCAGCAGACTAAGCGGGAGGACCTACAATGAGCAGTTCTTC. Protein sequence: CASRLSGRTYNEQFF.

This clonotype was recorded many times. In DNA, the CDR3 is TGCAGTGCTAGAGGGGGGGTCGCGGGAGCTTTCTTT. Translation gives CSARGGVAGAFF. The rearrangement links TRBV20-1 to TRBJ1-1; tentative D call: TRBD1 (5 bases). Per the germline V gene, CDR1 is DFQATT and CDR2 is SNEGSKA (reference sequence). This CDR3 has 12 amino acids. Trimming shortened V by 1 base and J by 10 bases, and 13 bases separated the two germline ends.

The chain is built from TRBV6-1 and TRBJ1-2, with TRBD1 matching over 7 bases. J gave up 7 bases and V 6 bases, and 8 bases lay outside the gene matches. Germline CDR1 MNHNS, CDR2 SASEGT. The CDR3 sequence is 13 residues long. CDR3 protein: CASSKQGWSGYTF. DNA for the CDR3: TGTGCCAGCAGCAAACAGGGGTGGTCTGGCTACACCTTC.

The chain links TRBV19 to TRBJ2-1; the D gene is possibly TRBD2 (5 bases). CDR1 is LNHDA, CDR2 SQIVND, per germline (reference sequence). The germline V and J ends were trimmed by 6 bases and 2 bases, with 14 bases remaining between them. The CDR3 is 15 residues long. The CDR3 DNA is TGTGCCAGTAGCTCCGGGATAGGGACCTACAATGAGCAGTTCTTC. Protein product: CASSSGIGTYNEQFF.

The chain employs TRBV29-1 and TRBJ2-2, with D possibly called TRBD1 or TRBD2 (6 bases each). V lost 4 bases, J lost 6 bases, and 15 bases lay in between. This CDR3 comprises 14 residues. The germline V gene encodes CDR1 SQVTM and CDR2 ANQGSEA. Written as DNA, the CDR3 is TGCAGCGTTGCCACGAGGGGGAGGCCCGGGGAGCTGTTTTTT. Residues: CSVATRGRPGELFF.

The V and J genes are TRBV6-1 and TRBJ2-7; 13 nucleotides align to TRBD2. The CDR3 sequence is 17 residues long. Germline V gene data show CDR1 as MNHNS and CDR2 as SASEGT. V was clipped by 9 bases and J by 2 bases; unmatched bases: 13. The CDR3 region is CASIGYQLAGGTYEQYF. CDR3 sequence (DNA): TGTGCCAGTATTGGCTACCAACTAGCGGGAGGGACCTACGAGCAGTACTTC.

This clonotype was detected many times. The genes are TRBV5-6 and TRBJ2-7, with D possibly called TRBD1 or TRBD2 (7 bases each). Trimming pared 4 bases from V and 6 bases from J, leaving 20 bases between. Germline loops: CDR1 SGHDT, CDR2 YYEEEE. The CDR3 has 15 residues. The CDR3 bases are TGTGCCAGCAGCCCAACGACAGGGTGGGAGGGCGAGCAGTACTTC. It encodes CASSPTTGWEGEQYF.

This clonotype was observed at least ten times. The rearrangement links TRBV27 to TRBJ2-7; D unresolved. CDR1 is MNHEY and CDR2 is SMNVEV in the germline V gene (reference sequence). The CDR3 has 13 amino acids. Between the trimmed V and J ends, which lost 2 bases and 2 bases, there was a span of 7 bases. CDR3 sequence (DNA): TGTGCCAGCAGTTTAATCTCCACCTACGAGCAGTACTTC. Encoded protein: CASSLISTYEQYF.

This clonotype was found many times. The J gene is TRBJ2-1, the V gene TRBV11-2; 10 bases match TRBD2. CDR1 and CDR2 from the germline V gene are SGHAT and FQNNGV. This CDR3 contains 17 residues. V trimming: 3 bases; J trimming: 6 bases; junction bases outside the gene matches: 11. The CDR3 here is CASSFNPAGGLSNEQFF. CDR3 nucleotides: TGTGCCAGCAGCTTTAATCCAGCGGGAGGGCTGAGCAATGAGCAGTTCTTC.

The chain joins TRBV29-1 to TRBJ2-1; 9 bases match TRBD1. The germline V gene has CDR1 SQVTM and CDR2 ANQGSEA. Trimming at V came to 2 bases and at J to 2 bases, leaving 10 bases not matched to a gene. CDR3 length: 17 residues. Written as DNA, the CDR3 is TGCAGCGTTGAACACCCTAACCGGGACAGGGCCTACAATGAGCAGTTCTTC. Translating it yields CSVEHPNRDRAYNEQFF.

The CDR3: CASSPDSLHQPQHF. CDR3 DNA: TGTGCCAGCAGTCCGGACAGCCTCCACCAGCCCCAGCATTTT. The chain carries TRBV6-1 and TRBJ1-5; D is possibly TRBD1 (6 bases). Germline V gives CDR1 MNHNS, CDR2 SASEGT. The CDR3 consists of 14 residues. V dropped 5 bases and J dropped 7 bases, with 15 bases sitting between them.

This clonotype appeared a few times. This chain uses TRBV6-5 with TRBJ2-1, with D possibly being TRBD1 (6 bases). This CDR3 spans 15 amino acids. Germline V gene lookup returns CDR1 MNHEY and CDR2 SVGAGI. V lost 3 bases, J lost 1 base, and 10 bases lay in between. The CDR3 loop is CASSYRDISYNEQFF. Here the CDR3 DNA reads TGTGCCAGCAGTTATAGGGACATTTCCTACAATGAGCAGTTCTTC.

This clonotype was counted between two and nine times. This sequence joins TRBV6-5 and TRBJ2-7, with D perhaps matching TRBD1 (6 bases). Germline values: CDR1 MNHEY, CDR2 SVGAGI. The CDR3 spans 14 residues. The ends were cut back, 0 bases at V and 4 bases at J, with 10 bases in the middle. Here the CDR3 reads CASSYSGTFYEQYF. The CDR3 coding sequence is TGTGCCAGCAGTTACTCTGGGACATTTTACGAGCAGTACTTC.

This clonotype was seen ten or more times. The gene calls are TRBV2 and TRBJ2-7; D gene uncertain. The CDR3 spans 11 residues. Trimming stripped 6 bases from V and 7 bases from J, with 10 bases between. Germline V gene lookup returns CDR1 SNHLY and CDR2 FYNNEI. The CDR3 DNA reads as TGTGCCAGCAGCTCCTTTATGGAGCAGTACTTC. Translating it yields CASSSFMEQYF.

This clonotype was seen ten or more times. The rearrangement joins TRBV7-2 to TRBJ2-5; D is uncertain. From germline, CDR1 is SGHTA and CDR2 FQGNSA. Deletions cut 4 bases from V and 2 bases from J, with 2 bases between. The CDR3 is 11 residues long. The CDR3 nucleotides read TGTGCCAGCAGCTGGCAAGAGACCCAGTACTTC. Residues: CASSWQETQYF.

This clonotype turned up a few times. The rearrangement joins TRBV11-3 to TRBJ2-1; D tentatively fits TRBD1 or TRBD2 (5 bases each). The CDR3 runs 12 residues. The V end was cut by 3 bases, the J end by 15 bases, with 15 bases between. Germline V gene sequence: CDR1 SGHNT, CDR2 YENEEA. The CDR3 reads CASSLRGRFAFF. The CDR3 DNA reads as TGTGCCAGCAGCTTGAGGGGACGGTTTGCGTTCTTC.

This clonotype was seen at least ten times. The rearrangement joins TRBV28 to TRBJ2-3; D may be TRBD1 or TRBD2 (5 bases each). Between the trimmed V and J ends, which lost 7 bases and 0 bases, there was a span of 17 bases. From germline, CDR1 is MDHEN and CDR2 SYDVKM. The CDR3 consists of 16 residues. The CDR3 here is CASKPRPGRSTDTQYF. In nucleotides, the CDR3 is TGTGCCAGCAAACCTAGGCCGGGACGCAGCACAGATACGCAGTATTTT.

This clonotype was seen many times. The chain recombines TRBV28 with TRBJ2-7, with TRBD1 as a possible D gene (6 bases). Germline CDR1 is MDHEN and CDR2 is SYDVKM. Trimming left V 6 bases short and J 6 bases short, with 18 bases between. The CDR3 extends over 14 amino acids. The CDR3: CASRGDIPSREQYF. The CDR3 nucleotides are TGTGCCAGCAGGGGGGACATCCCCTCCCGCGAGCAGTACTTC.